Here is one T cell receptor (beta chain) with its context. Its antigen is undetermined. Germline loops: CDR1 SEHNR, CDR2 FQNEAQ (reference sequence). The CDR3 sequence is 13 residues long. Trimming left V 5 bases short and J 5 bases short, with 12 bases between. The data were produced by immunoSEQ multiplex PCR, yet TCRdb's version contains in-frame clones alone and is incomplete. Of roughly 150,000 clones listed, just under 95% are singletons. The entry originates in a study of T cell responses to AZD1222 COVID-19 vaccine. Broader study findings: Distributed over spike, vaccine-associated CD4 TCRs predominated at 160-218 and 743-854.

Sequenced material: peripheral blood, taken on day 0 of AZD1222 vaccination. The clonotype originates from an adult in good health. The rearrangement links TRBV7-9 to TRBJ2-5; D is uncertain. The CDR3 bases are TGTGCCAGCAGCCGAACCGTGGGGGAGACCCAGTACTTC. Translated, it gives CASSRTVGETQYF. Combining the CDR3 with reference TRBV7-9 and TRBJ2-5 gives the whole variable domain DTGVSQNPRHKITKRGQNVTFRCDPISEHNRLYWYRQTLGQGPEFLTYFQNEAQLEKSRLLSDRFSAERPKGSFSTLEIQRTEQGDSAMYLCASSRTVGETQYFGPGTRLLVL.